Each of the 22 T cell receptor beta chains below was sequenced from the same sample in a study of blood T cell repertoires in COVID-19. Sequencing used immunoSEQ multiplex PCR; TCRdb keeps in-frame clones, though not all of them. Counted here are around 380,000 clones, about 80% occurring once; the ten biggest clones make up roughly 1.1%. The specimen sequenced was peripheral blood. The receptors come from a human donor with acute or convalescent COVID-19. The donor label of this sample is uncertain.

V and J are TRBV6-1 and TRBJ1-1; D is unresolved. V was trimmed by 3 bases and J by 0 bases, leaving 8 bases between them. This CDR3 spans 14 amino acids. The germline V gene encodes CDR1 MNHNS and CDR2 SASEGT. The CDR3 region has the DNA TGTGCCAGCAGTGAGAGCAGGATGAACACTGAAGCTTTCTTT. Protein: CASSESRMNTEAFF.

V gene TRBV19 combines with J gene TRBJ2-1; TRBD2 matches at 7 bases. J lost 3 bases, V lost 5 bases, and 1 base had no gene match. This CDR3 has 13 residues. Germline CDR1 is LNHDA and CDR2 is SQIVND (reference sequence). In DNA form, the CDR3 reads TGTGCCAGTAGTGGCGGGAGCTACAATGAGCAGTTCTTC. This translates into CASSGGSYNEQFF.

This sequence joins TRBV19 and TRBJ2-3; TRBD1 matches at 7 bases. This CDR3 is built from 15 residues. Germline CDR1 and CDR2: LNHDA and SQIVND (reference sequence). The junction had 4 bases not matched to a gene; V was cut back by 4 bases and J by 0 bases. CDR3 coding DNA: TGTGCCAGTAGTAACGGACAGGTTAGCACAGATACGCAGTATTTT. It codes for CASSNGQVSTDTQYF. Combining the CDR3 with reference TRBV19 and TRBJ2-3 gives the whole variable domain DGGITQSPKYLFRKEGQNVTLSCEQNLNHDAMYWYRQDPGQGLRLIYYSQIVNDFQKGDIAEGYSVSREKKESFPLTVTSAQKNPTAFYLCASSNGQVSTDTQYFGPGTRLTVL.

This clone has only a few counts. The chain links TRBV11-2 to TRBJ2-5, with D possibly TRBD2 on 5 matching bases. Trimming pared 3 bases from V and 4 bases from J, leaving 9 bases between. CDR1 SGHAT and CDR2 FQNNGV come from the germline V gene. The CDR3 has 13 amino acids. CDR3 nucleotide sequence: TGTGCCAGCAGCTTCCCGGCGGGAGAGACCCAGTACTTC. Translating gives CASSFPAGETQYF.

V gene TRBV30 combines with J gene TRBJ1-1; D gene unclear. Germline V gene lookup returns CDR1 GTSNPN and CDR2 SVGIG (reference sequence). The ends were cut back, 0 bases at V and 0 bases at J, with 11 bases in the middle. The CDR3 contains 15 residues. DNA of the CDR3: TGTGCCTGGAGTGTCTCGGTGATACTGAACACTGAAGCTTTCTTT. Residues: CAWSVSVILNTEAFF.

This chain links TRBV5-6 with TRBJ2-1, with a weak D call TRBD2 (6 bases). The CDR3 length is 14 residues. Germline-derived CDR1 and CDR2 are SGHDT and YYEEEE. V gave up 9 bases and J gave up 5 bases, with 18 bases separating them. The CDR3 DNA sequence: TGTGCCACAGCGGCCATTAGCGGAAACAATGAGCAGTTCTTC. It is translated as CATAAISGNNEQFF.

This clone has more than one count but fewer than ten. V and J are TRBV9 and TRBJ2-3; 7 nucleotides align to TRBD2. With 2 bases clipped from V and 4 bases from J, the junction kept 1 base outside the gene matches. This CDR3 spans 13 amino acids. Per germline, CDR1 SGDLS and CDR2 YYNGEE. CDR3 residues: CASSVLAADTQYF. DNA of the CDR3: TGTGCCAGCAGCGTGCTAGCGGCAGATACGCAGTATTTT. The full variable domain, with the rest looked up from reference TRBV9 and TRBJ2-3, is DSGVTQTPKHLITATGQRVTLRCSPRSGDLSVYWYQQSLDQGLQFLIQYYNGEERAKGNILERFSAQQFPDLHSELNLSSLELGDSALYFCASSVLAADTQYFGPGTRLTVL.

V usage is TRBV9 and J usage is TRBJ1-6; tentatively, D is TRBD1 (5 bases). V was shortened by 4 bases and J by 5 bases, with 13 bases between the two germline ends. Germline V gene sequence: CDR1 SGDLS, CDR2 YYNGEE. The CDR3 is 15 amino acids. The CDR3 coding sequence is TGTGCCAGCAGCTTAAGACAGCAACATAATTCACCCCTCCACTTT. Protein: CASSLRQQHNSPLHF.

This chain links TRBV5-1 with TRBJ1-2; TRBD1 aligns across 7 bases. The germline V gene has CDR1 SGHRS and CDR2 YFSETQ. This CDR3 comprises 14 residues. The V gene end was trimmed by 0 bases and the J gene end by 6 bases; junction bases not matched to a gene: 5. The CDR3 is CASSLAEGADGYTF. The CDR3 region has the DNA TGCGCCAGCAGCTTGGCTGAGGGGGCCGATGGCTACACCTTC.

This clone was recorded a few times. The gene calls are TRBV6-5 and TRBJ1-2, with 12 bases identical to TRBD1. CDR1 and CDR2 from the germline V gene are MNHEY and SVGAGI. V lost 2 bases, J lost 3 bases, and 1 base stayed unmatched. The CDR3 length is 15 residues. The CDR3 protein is CASSYGTGGYYGYTF. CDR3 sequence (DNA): TGTGCCAGCAGTTACGGGACAGGGGGCTACTATGGCTACACCTTC.

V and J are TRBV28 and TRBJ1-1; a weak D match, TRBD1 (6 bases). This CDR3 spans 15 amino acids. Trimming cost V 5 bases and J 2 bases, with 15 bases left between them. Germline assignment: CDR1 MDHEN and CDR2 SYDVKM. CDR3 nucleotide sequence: TGTGCCAGCAGTGAACAGGGTACGGGAAACACTGAAGCTTTCTTT. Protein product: CASSEQGTGNTEAFF.

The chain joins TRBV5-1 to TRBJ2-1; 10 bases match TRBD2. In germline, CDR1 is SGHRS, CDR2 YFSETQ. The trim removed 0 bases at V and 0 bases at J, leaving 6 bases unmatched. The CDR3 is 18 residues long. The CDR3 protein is CASSLGLAGGNSYNEQFF. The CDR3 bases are TGCGCCAGCAGCTTGGGTTTAGCGGGGGGAAACTCCTACAATGAGCAGTTCTTC.

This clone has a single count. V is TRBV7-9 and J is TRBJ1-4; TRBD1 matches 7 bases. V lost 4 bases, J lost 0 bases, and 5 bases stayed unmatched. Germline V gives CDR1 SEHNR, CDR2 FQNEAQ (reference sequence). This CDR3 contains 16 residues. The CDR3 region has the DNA TGTGCCAGCAGCTCCCTAGGACAGGCAACTAATGAAAAACTGTTTTTT. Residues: CASSSLGQATNEKLFF.

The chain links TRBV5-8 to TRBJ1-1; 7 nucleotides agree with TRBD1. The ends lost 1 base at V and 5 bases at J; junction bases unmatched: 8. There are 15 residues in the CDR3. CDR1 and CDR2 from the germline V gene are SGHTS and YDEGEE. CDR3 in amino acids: CASSLRLTGRTEAFF. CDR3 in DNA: TGTGCCAGCAGCTTGAGGTTGACAGGGCGAACTGAAGCTTTCTTT. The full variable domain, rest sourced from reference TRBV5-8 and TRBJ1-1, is EAGVTQSPTHLIKTRGQQATLRCSPISGHTSVYWYQQALGLGLQFLLWYDEGEERNRGNFPPRFSGRQFPNYSSELNVNALELEDSALYLCASSLRLTGRTEAFFGQGTRLTVV.

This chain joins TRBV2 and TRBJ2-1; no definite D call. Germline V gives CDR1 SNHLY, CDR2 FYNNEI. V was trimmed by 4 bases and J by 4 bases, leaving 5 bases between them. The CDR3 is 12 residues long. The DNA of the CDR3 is TGTGCCAGCAGTGTCAGATACAATGAGCAGTTCTTC. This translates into CASSVRYNEQFF. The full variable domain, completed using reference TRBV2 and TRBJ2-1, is EPEVTQTPSHQVTQMGQEVILRCVPISNHLYFYWYRQILGQKVEFLVSFYNNEISEKSEIFDDQFSVERPDGSNFTLKIRSTKLEDSAMYFCASSVRYNEQFFGPGTRLTVL.

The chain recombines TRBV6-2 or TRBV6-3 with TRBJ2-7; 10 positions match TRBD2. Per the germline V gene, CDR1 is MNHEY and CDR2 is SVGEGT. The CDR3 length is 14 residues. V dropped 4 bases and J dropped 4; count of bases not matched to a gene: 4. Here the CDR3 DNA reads TGTGCCAGCAGTTCTCCGGGACTAGCGTACGAGCAGTACTTC. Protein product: CASSSPGLAYEQYF.

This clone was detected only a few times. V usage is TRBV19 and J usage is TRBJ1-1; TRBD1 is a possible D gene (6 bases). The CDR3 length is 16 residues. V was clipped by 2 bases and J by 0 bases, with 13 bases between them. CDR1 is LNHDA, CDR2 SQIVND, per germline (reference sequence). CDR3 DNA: TGTGCCAGTAGTATAAGGGGGGGGAACCTGAACACTGAAGCTTTCTTT. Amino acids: CASSIRGGNLNTEAFF. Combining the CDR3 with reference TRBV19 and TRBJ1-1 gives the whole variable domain DGGITQSPKYLFRKEGQNVTLSCEQNLNHDAMYWYRQDPGQGLRLIYYSQIVNDFQKGDIAEGYSVSREKKESFPLTVTSAQKNPTAFYLCASSIRGGNLNTEAFFGQGTRLTVV.

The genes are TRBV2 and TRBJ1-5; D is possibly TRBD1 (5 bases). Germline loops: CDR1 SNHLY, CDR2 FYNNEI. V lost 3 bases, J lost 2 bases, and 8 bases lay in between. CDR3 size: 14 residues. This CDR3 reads CASSEWGGNQPQHF. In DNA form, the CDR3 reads TGTGCCAGCAGTGAGTGGGGGGGCAATCAGCCCCAGCATTTT.

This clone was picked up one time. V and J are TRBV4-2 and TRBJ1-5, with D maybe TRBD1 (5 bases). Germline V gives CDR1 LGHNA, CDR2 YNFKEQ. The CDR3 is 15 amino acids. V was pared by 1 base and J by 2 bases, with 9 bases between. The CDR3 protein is CASSQVGGGNQPQHF. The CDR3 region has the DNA TGTGCCAGCAGCCAAGTGGGGGGGGGCAATCAGCCCCAGCATTTT.

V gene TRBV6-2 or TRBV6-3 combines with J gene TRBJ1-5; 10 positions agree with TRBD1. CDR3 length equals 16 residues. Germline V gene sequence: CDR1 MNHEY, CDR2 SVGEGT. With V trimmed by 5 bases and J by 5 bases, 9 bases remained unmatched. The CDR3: CASSQIPGTGDQPQHF. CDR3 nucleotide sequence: TGTGCCAGCAGTCAAATACCCGGGACAGGGGATCAGCCCCAGCATTTT.

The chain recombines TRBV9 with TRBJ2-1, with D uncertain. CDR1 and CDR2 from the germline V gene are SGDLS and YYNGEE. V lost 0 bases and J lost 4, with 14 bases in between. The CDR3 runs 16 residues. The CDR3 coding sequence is TGTGCCAGCAGCGTAGCATCAGGTCGCGTATACAATGAGCAGTTCTTC. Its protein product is CASSVASGRVYNEQFF.

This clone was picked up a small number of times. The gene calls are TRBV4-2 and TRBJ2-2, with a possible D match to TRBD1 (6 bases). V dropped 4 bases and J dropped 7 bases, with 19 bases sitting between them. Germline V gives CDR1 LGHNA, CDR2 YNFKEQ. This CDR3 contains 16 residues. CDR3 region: CASSRSWTVVGGELFF. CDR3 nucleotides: TGTGCCAGCAGCCGATCCTGGACAGTAGTCGGCGGGGAGCTGTTTTTT.